These T cell receptor beta chains were read from a single sample in a study of shared clonotypes between healthy human individuals. TCRdb's copy holds only in-frame clones and misses some; the assay was immunoSEQ multiplex PCR. This repertoire shows about 2.4 million clones, 90% to 95% found once; its top ten account for approximately 0.36%. The sample taken for sequencing was naive CD4+ T cells from PBMCs. The receptors come from a man between 18 and 29 years old in good health. Some clones in this sample may be carry-over from other donors' samples. Both conserved end residues are part of each CDR3. D genes are given only for firm matches. Only part of the rows carry a size: once, few, many, or a class if the clone is expanded.

d_gene	v_gene	j_gene	abundance	CDR3aa	CDR3nt
NA	TRBV5-8	TRBJ2-3	NA	CASSRVTVTDTQYF	TGTGCCAGCAGCCGCGTGACGGTCACAGATACGCAGTATTTT
NA	TRBV6-6	TRBJ1-1	NA	CASSYLVVDTEAFF	TGTGCCAGCAGTTACCTGGTAGTGGACACTGAAGCTTTCTTT
NA	TRBV5-4	TRBJ1-2	NA	CASSRLLGTNYGYTF	TGTGCCAGCAGCCGACTCTTGGGGACTAACTATGGCTACACCTTC
NA	TRBV28	TRBJ2-7	NA	CASSFVYLTPPYEQYF	TGTGCCAGCAGTTTTGTTTATTTGACCCCCCCCTACGAGCAGTACTTC
NA	TRBV28	TRBJ2-1	NA	CASSLLRGADEQFF	TGTGCCAGCAGTTTACTCAGGGGGGCGGATGAGCAGTTCTTC
NA	TRBV9	TRBJ2-7	once	CASSPSLGEQYF	TGTGCCAGCAGCCCCAGCCTCGGCGAGCAGTACTTC
TRBD2	TRBV5-1	TRBJ2-5	NA	CASSSIGGTSGKQETQYF	TGCGCCAGCAGCTCCATTGGGGGGACTAGCGGGAAACAAGAGACCCAGTACTTC
NA	TRBV4-1	TRBJ1-2	NA	CASSQDLTVYYGYTF	TGCGCCAGCAGCCAAGATCTCACGGTCTACTATGGCTACACCTTC
TRBD1	TRBV7-9	TRBJ2-7	NA	CASSTGQLYEQYF	TGTGCCAGCAGTACGGGACAGCTCTACGAGCAGTACTTC
TRBD2	TRBV11-2	TRBJ2-5	NA	CASSFTAGGGGETQYF	TGTGCCAGCAGCTTCACAGCGGGAGGCGGCGGTGAGACCCAGTACTTC
NA	TRBV27	TRBJ1-2	NA	CASSLLQGSGYTF	TGTGCCAGCAGTTTATTACAGGGCTCTGGCTACACCTTC
NA	TRBV28	TRBJ2-4	NA	CASSLLVVGKNIQYF	TGTGCCAGCAGTTTATTGGTGGTGGGAAAAAACATTCAGTACTTC
NA	TRBV5-1	TRBJ2-5	few	CASSLGGGETQYF	TGCGCCAGCAGCTTGGGGGGAGGAGAGACCCAGTACTTC
TRBD1	TRBV28	TRBJ2-7	NA	CASRIGQGYEQYF	TGTGCCAGCAGAATCGGACAGGGCTACGAGCAGTACTTC
NA	TRBV11-2	TRBJ2-7	NA	CASSLYSLNPGEQYF	TGTGCCAGCAGCTTATATTCACTGAACCCAGGGGAGCAGTACTTC
NA	TRBV18	TRBJ1-4	NA	CASSPGGTNEKLFF	TGTGCCAGCTCACCCGGAGGAACTAATGAAAAACTGTTTTTT
NA	TRBV7-2	TRBJ2-7	NA	CASSPDGGLEQYF	TGTGCCAGCAGCCCCGACGGGGGTCTCGAGCAGTACTTC
TRBD1	TRBV5-1	TRBJ1-2	NA	CASSSLTGGGGHGYTF	TGCGCCAGCAGCTCGCTAACAGGGGGAGGTGGCCATGGCTACACCTTC
NA	TRBV6-5	TRBJ2-7	NA	CASSPLGGSYEQYF	TGTGCCAGCAGCCCCCTCGGGGGTTCCTACGAGCAGTACTTC
TRBD1	TRBV7-3	TRBJ2-7	NA	CASSLTGTVPYEQYF	TGTGCCAGCAGCTTAACTGGGACAGTACCCTACGAGCAGTACTTC
NA	TRBV21-1	TRBJ1-5	NA	CASSGLGVWSNQPQHF	TGTGCCAGCAGCGGTCTCGGGGTGTGGAGCAATCAGCCCCAGCATTTT
NA	TRBV5-4	TRBJ2-7	NA	CASSSQGGPTYEQYF	TGTGCCAGCAGCTCCCAGGGGGGGCCCACCTACGAGCAGTACTTC
NA	TRBV11-2	TRBJ2-7	NA	CASSLAPGAYEQYF	TGTGCCAGCAGCTTAGCCCCGGGGGCCTACGAGCAGTACTTC
NA	TRBV4-3	TRBJ2-6	NA	CASSLQQTAGANVLTF	TGCGCCAGCAGCTTACAGCAGACCGCTGGGGCCAACGTCCTGACTTTC
TRBD1	TRBV28	TRBJ1-5	NA	CASRRGQGDQPQHF	TGTGCCAGCAGGCGCGGACAGGGTGATCAGCCCCAGCATTTT
TRBD2	TRBV6-1	TRBJ2-4	NA	CASSEYVLAGLAKNIQYF	TGTGCCAGCAGTGAATATGTGCTAGCGGGACTAGCCAAAAACATTCAGTACTTC
NA	TRBV30	TRBJ1-5	NA	CAWSPRAPEPQHF	TGTGCCTGGAGTCCAAGGGCCCCGGAGCCCCAGCATTTT
NA	TRBV4-3	TRBJ2-7	NA	CASSQESGSSYEQYF	TGCGCCAGCAGCCAAGAGAGCGGAAGCTCCTACGAGCAGTACTTC
TRBD2	TRBV7-3	TRBJ2-2	NA	CASSLAPWGGSSGELFF	TGTGCCAGCAGCTTGGCCCCATGGGGCGGGAGTTCCGGGGAGCTGTTTTTT
TRBD1	TRBV28	TRBJ1-2	NA	CASSFPGTGNYGYTF	TGTGCCAGCAGTTTCCCCGGGACAGGGAACTATGGCTACACCTTC
TRBD1	TRBV30	TRBJ1-3	NA	CAWTGGENTIYF	TGTGCCTGGACAGGGGGCGAAAACACCATATATTTT
TRBD2	TRBV7-8	TRBJ2-7	once	CASSLVIAGVGQGYEQYF	TGTGCCAGCAGCTTAGTGATAGCGGGAGTAGGGCAAGGCTACGAGCAGTACTTC
NA	TRBV9	TRBJ2-3	NA	CASSAKQRNTDTQYF	TGTGCCAGCAGCGCCAAGCAGCGAAACACAGATACGCAGTATTTT
NA	TRBV28	TRBJ1-5	NA	CASRSRNQPQHF	TGTGCCAGCCGATCCCGGAATCAGCCCCAGCATTTT
TRBD2	TRBV6-5	TRBJ2-1	NA	CASSPVGLGVNEQFF	TGTGCCAGCAGCCCGGTAGGACTAGGCGTCAATGAGCAGTTCTTC
NA	TRBV2	TRBJ2-1	NA	CASSEGWAEYNEQFF	TGTGCCAGCAGTGAAGGGTGGGCTGAATACAATGAGCAGTTCTTC
NA	TRBV20-1	TRBJ2-1	NA	CSATGRVF	TGCAGTGCTACGGGACGGGTCTTC
NA	TRBV6-5	TRBJ1-5	NA	CASSYSVNQPQHF	TGTGCCAGCAGTTACTCGGTCAATCAGCCCCAGCATTTT
TRBD2	TRBV4-1	TRBJ2-2	once	CASRQLAGGLVGGELFF	TGCGCCAGCAGGCAACTAGCGGGAGGGCTGGTAGGGGGGGAGCTGTTTTTT